This TCR beta chain was sequenced during a study of early T cells in non-severe SARS-CoV-2 infection. Study background: Sequencing targeted bulk RNA from unsorted whole blood, leaving chains unpaired. Points from the study as a whole: Lookups in VDJdb leaned toward anti-spike CD8 responses and missed private and CD4 specificities.

Individual cDNA molecules were tagged with unique molecular identifiers. TCRdb re-derived calls from the 5' RACE reads in MiXCR, one entry per CDR3 protein. The table records approximately 100,000 distinct CDR3 sequences, around a sixth of them present only once. Trimming pared 0 bases from V and 9 bases from J, leaving 12 bases between. Germline-derived CDR1 and CDR2 are SEHNR and FQNEAQ (reference sequence). This CDR3 contains 15 residues. Comment on this clonotype: Its antigen is not identified.

The origin of this receptor is an adult who was a healthcare worker with PCR-confirmed SARS-CoV-2 infection or an uninfected control (not recorded which). Source material: whole blood. The V gene is TRBV7-9, the J gene TRBJ1-6; D is perhaps TRBD1 (5 bases). Written as DNA, the CDR3 is TGTGCCAGCAGCTTAGCCAGGGACGGCGGTTCACCCCTCCACTTT. Its translation: CASSLARDGGSPLHF.